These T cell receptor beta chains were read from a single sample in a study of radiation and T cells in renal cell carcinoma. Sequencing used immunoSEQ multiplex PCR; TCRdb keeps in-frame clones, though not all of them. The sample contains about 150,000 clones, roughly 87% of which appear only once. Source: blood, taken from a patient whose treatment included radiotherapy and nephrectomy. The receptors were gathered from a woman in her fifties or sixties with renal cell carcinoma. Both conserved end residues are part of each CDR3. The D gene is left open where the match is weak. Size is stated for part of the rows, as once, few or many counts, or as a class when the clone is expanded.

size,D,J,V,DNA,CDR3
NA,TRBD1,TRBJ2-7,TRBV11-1,TGTGCCAGCAGCCTACGTACCGGGACAGGGGCTTTATCCTACGAGCAGTACTTC,CASSLRTGTGALSYEQYF
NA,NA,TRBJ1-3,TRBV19,TGTGCCAGTAAAGACCCCCGGGCCGAGTCTGGAAACACCATATATTTT,CASKDPRAESGNTIYF
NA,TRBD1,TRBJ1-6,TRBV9,TGTGCCAGCAGCGTAGCCCCGGACAGGGATTCACCCCTCCACTTT,CASSVAPDRDSPLHF
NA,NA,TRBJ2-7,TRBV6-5,TGTGCCAGCAGTCCGACAGGGACTACCTACGAGCAGTACTTC,CASSPTGTTYEQYF
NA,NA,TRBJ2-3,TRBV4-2,TGTGCCAGCAGCCAAGACCTACTAGTCCCCGCAGATACGCAGTATTTT,CASSQDLLVPADTQYF
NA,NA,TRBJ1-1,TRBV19,TGTGCCAGTAATAACGGCGTAAATACTGAAGCTTTCTTT,CASNNGVNTEAFF
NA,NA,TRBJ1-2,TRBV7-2,TGTGCCAGCAGCTTTGGTGGGTATGGCTACACCTTC,CASSFGGYGYTF
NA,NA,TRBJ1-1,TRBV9,TGTGCCAGCAGCGAATCCGGACCGTACCTCTCCAGCCCAAGAACAGCTTTCTTT,CASSESGPYLSSPRTAFF
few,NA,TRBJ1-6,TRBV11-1,TGTGCCAGCAGCTTGGAGGGTTCGTATAATTCACCCCTCCACTTT,CASSLEGSYNSPLHF
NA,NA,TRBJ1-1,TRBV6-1,TGTGCCAGCAGTGAATATATGGGGAACACTGAAGCTTTCTTT,CASSEYMGNTEAFF
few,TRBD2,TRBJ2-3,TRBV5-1,TGCGCCAGCAGCTTGGTCGGGGGGGCAGATACGCAGTATTTT,CASSLVGGADTQYF
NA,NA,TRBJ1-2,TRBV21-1,TGTGAGGGGAACTATGGCTACACCTTC,CEGNYGYTF
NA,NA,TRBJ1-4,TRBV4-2,TGTGCCAGCAGCCGCCGGGACGGCGCAACTAATGAAAAACTGTTTTTT,CASSRRDGATNEKLFF
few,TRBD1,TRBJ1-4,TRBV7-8,TGTGCCAGCAGCTGGGGGACAGGGACTAATGAAAAACTGTTTTTT,CASSWGTGTNEKLFF
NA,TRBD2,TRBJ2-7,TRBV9,TGTGCCAGCAGCGCCGGCCCTAGCGGGGGGGTCTACGAGCAGTACTTC,CASSAGPSGGVYEQYF
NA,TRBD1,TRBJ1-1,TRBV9,TGTGCCAGCAGCGGCAGGGGGGGCACTGAAGCTTTCTTT,CASSGRGGTEAFF
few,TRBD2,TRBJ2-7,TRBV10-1,TGCGCCAGCAGTGAAGGGACTAGCTACGAGCAGTACTTC,CASSEGTSYEQYF
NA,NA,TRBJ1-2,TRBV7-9,TGTGCCAGCAGCTTAGGGAGCAGCTATGGCTACACCTTC,CASSLGSSYGYTF
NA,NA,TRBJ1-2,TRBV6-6,TGTGCCAGCAGTTCCAGGGTATTAGGAGGCTACACCTTC,CASSSRVLGGYTF
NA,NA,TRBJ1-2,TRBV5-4,TGTGCCAGCAGCTCGGGCGCAGGGGATTTAAAGGACTATGGCTACACCTTC,CASSSGAGDLKDYGYTF
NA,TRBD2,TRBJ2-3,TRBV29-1,TGCAGCGTTGAAGATCTTAGCGGGGGGGCGGTGGATACGCAGTATTTT,CSVEDLSGGAVDTQYF
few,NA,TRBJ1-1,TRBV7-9,TGTGCCAGCAGCTTTACAGGAGCTGAAGCTTTCTTT,CASSFTGAEAFF
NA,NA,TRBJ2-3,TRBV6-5,TGTGCCAGCCGTTGGTCCGGCACAGATACGCAGTATTTT,CASRWSGTDTQYF
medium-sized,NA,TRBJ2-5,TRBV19,TGTGCCAGTACCAAAAATGGGGCAGGGCTCCAAGAGACCCAGTACTTC,CASTKNGAGLQETQYF
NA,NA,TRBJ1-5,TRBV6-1,TGTGCCAGCAGTGCTCAAGAGGGCAATCAGCCCCAGCATTTT,CASSAQEGNQPQHF
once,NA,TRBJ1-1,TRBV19,TGTGCCAGTAGTATAGAATCAGGACGGGACACTGAAGCTTTCTTT,CASSIESGRDTEAFF
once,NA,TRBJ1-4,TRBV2,TGTGCCAGCAGATGGAATCCGCAACGCGAAAAACTGTTTTTT,CASRWNPQREKLFF
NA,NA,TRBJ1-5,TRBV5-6,TGTGCCAGCAGCCAGGGGTATAGCAATCAGCCCCAGCATTTT,CASSQGYSNQPQHF
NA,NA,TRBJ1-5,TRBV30,TGTGCCTGGAGTGTCGGCGGGCATCAGCCCCAGCATTTT,CAWSVGGHQPQHF
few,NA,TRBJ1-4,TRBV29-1,TGCAGCGTTGGATCCAGGGACAATGAAAAACTGTTTTTT,CSVGSRDNEKLFF
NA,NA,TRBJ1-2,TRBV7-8,TGTGCCAGCAGCTTAGACGTAGCGTGGGGCTATGGCTACACCTTC,CASSLDVAWGYGYTF
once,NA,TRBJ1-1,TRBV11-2,TGTGCCAGCAACACTAGGGGCAGAATCTATGAAGCTTTCTTT,CASNTRGRIYEAFF
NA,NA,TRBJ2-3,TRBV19,TGTGCCAGTAGTGAACAGTCTTTCACAGATACGCAGTATTTT,CASSEQSFTDTQYF
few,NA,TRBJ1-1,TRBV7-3,TGTGCCAGCAGCAGCTTTATCGTGAACACTGAAGCTTTCTTT,CASSSFIVNTEAFF
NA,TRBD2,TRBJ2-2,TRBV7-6,TGTGCCAGCAGCTTAGCGGAGCGGGGGGGCTGGACCGGGGAGCTGTTTTTT,CASSLAERGGWTGELFF
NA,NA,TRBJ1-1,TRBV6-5,TGTGCCATCTCGACCGTCCCGCAAGCTGAAGCTTTCTTT,CAISTVPQAEAFF
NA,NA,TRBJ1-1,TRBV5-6,TGTGCCAGCAGCTTCGGTTATCGTAGGGGAACTGAAGCTTTCTTT,CASSFGYRRGTEAFF
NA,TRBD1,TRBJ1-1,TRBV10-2,TGCGCCAGCAGCGGCGGGGCAGGGGGCAGAATAGACACTGAAGCTTTCTTT,CASSGGAGGRIDTEAFF
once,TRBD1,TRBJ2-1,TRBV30,TGTGCCTGGAGAGGGGGACAGGGCCCTTACAATGAGCAGTTCTTC,CAWRGGQGPYNEQFF
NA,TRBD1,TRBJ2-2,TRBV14,TGTGCCAGCAGCGTTCAGGGGGCGAACACCGGGGAGCTGTTTTTT,CASSVQGANTGELFF
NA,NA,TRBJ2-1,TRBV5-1,TGCGCCAGCAGCTTGGACGGACACAATGAGCAGTTCTTC,CASSLDGHNEQFF
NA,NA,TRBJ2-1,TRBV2,TGTGCCAGCAGTGATCAGGGGCTCTCCTACAATGAGCAGTTCTTC,CASSDQGLSYNEQFF